Below are 2 T cell receptor beta chains sequenced from a single sample in a study of blood T cell repertoires in COVID-19. Clones were sequenced by immunoSEQ multiplex PCR, and TCRdb holds only the in-frame ones, with some missing. The sample yields around 190,000 clones, approximately 91% seen once. Material for sequencing was peripheral blood. These receptors all stem from a man aged 50 to 59 with COVID-19, enrolled during active disease.

For this clone: One end of the junction is discordant with germline, which a read error may explain. The chain joins TRBV18 to TRBJ2-6; 9 nucleotides align to TRBD1. Germline CDR1 KGHSH, CDR2 LQKENI. The CDR3 runs to 15 residues. CDR3 coding DNA: TGTGCCAACTCACAGGGGGCTTCTGGGGCCAACGTCCTGACTTTC. It translates to CANSQGASGANVLTF.

V gene TRBV7-8 combines with J gene TRBJ2-6, with a possible D match to TRBD2 (6 bases). Germline CDR1 and CDR2: SGHVS and FQNEAQ. V was shortened by 0 bases and J by 5 bases, with 14 bases between the two germline ends. The CDR3 totals 17 residues. CDR3 bases: TGTGCCAGCAGCTTAGCATCCGGGGGAGGCTGGGCCAACGTCCTGACTTTC. Encoded protein: CASSLASGGGWANVLTF.